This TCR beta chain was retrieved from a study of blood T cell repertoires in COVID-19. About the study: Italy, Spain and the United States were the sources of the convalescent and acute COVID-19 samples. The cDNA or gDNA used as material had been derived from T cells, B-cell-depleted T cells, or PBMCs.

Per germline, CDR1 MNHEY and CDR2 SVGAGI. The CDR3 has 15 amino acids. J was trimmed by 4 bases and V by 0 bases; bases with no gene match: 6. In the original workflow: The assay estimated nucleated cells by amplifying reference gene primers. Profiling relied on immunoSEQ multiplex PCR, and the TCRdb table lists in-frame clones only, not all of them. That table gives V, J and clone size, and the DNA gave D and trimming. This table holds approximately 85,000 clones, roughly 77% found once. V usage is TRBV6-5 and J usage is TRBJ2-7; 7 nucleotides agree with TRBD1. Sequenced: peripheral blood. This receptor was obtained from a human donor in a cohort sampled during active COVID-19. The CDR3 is CASSYSVQGVYEQYF. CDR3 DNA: TGTGCCAGCAGTTACTCGGTCCAGGGGGTTTACGAGCAGTACTTC.